This T cell receptor beta chain was identified in a study of blood T cell repertoires in COVID-19. Background on the study: T cells, B-cell-depleted T cells, or PBMCs provided the cDNA or gDNA that served as material.

Original analysis: Estimates of nucleated cell counts were drawn from the amplification of reference gene primers. Assay: immunoSEQ multiplex PCR; the TCRdb copy retains only in-frame clones and omits some. V, J and clone size are those of that table, while D and trimming were read from the DNA. The data hold about 220,000 clones, with 80% to 90% observed a single time. In germline, CDR1 is LNHNV, CDR2 YYDKDF (reference sequence). J lost 5 bases, V lost 3 bases, and 7 bases had no gene match. The CDR3 loop spans 16 amino acids. Input material: peripheral blood. The chain couples TRBV15 to TRBJ2-2; 9 nucleotides agree with TRBD1. The sequence came from a man in his forties who had recovered from COVID-19. The CDR3 spells CATSSTPGQGTGELFF. The CDR3 DNA follows: TGTGCCACCAGCAGCACCCCGGGACAGGGAACCGGGGAGCTGTTTTTT.